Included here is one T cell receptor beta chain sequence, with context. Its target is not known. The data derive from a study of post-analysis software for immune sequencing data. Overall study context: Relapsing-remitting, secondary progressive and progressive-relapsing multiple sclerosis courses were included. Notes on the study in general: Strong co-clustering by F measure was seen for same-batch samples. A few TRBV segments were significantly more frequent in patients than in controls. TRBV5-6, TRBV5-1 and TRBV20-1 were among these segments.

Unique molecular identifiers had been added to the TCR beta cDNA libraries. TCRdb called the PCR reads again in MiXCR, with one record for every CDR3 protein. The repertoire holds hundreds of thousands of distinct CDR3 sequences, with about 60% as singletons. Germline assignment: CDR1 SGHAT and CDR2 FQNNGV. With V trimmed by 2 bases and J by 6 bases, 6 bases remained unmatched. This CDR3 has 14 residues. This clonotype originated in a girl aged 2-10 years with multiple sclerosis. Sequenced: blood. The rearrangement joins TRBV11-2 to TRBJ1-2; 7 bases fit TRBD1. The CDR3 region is CASSLSPTGDGYTF. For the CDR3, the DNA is TGTGCCAGCAGCTTATCCCCCACAGGGGATGGCTACACCTTC.